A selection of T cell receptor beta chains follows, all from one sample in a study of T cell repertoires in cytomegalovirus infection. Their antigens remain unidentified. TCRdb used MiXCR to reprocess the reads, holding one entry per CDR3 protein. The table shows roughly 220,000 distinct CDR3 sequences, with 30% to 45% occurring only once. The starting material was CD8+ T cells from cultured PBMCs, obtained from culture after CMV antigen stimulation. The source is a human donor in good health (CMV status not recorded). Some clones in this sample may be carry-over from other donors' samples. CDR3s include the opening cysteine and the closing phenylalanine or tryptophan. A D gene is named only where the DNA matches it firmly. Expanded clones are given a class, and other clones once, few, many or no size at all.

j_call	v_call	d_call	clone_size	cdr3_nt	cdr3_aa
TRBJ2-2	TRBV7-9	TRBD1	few	TGTGCCAGCAGCTCCGGACAGGGGTTGAACACCGGGGAGCTGTTTTTT	CASSSGQGLNTGELFF
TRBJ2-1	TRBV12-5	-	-	TGTGCTTGTGAAACTTTCCCGTACAATGAGCAGTTCTTC	CACETFPYNEQFF
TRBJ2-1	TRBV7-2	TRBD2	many	TGTGCCAGCAGCTTGACCGGGACTAGCGGGACCACTTACAATGAGCAGTTCTTC	CASSLTGTSGTTYNEQFF
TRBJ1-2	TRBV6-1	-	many	TGTGCCAGCAGGGACCGTCTTTACCTTAACTATGGCTACACCTTC	CASRDRLYLNYGYTF
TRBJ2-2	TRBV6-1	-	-	TGTGCCAGCAGTTTAGCCCTTCACACCGGGGAGCTGTTTTTT	CASSLALHTGELFF
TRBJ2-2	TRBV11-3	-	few	TGTGCCAGCAGCTTTGCCGGGGAGCTGTTTTTT	CASSFAGELFF
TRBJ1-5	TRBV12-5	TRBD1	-	TGTGCTAGTGGTCTGGGACAGTCTAGCAATCAGCCCCAGCATTTT	CASGLGQSSNQPQHF
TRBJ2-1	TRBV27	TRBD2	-	TGTGCCAGCAGTCCTCGGACTAGCCCGAGCTCCTACAATGAGCAGTTCTTC	CASSPRTSPSSYNEQFF
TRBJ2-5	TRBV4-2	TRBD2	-	TGTGCCAGCAGCCACTTAAAGCGACTAGCGGGGGCCTTGGAAGAGACCCAGTACTTC	CASSHLKRLAGALEETQYF
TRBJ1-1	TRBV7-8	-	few	TGTGCCAGCAGCCCGAGCCGGGGGGCCCATAACACTGAAGCTTTCTTT	CASSPSRGAHNTEAFF
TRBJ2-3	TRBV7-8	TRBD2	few	TGTGCCAGCAGCTTATCCCTAGCGGGAGGGCCTACAGATACGCAGTATTTT	CASSLSLAGGPTDTQYF
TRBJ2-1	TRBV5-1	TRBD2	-	TGCGCCAGCAGCTTGGACCCGAGCGGGAGGACTAATGAGCAGTTCTTC	CASSLDPSGRTNEQFF
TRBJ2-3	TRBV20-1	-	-	TGCAGTGCTAGAGAAACTGCGCTAGTGAGGGCCCTTGAGGCCACAGATACGCAGTATTTT	CSARETALVRALEATDTQYF
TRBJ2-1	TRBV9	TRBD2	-	TGTGCCAGCAGGCCTTCCGGGACTAGCGGCAATGAGCAGTTCTTC	CASRPSGTSGNEQFF
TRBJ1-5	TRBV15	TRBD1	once	TGTGCCACCAGCAGAGTGGGACAGGCCAACCAGCCCCAGCATTTT	CATSRVGQANQPQHF
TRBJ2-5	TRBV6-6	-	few	TGTGCCAGCAGTTACTCAGGACCCCGGGAGACCCAGTACTTC	CASSYSGPRETQYF
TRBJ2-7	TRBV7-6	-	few	TGTGCCAGCAGCCCCCCCAGGGGTTCCGAGCAGTACTTC	CASSPPRGSEQYF
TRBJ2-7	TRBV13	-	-	TGTGCCAGCAGCTTAGGGAGGTTTGTCTACGAGCAGTACTTC	CASSLGRFVYEQYF
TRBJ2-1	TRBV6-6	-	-	TGTGCCAGCAGCCTAGGACACCCAGGGAACAATGAGCAGTTCTTC	CASSLGHPGNNEQFF
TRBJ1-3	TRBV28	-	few	TGTGCCAGCAGTTTACTCTGGGGTTTAGCTGGAAACACCATATATTTT	CASSLLWGLAGNTIYF
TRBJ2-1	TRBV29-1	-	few	TGCAGCGTTGTGGGTCTCACCGAACAAGCCTCCTACAATGAGCAGTTCTTC	CSVVGLTEQASYNEQFF
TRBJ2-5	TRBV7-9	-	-	TGTGCCAGCAGCCCTACAGGAATCCTAGAGACCCAGTACTTC	CASSPTGILETQYF
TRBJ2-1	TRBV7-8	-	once	TGTGCCAGCAGCTTCTCCAGCGGTGAGCAGTTCTTC	CASSFSSGEQFF
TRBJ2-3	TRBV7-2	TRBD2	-	TGTGCCAGCAGATTCCGAGCGGGGGGATCAGATACGCAGTATTTT	CASRFRAGGSDTQYF
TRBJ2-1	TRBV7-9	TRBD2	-	TGTGCCAGCAGCGTACCTAGCGGGAGTCGGGCCAATGAGCAGTTCTTC	CASSVPSGSRANEQFF
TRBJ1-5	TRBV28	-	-	TGTGCCAGCAGTTTACAGGGCCAAACTCAGCCCCAGCATTTT	CASSLQGQTQPQHF
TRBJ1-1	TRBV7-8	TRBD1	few	TGTGCCAGCAGCTTCAGGGGGGATGAAGCTTTCTTT	CASSFRGDEAFF
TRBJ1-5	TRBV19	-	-	TGTGCCAGTGAGGGTAGGGGGAGCAATCAGCCCCAGCATTTT	CASEGRGSNQPQHF
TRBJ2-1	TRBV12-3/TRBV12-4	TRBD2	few	TGTGCCAGCAGTCCGTCGGCTCCTAGCGGGGGCAGAGGGTCCTACAATGAGCAGTTCTTC	CASSPSAPSGGRGSYNEQFF
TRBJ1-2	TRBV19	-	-	TGTGCCAGTAGTATGGGGTTATTCTATGGCTACACCTTC	CASSMGLFYGYTF
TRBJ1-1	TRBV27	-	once	TGTGCCAGCAGTTTATCGGCACAGGTGAACACTGAAGCTTTCTTT	CASSLSAQVNTEAFF
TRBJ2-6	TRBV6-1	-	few	TGTGCCAGCAGTGAGATTTACCCCCGGGCGCACATCCCGAACCTCTTTGGGGCCAACGTCCTGACTTTC	CASSEIYPRAHIPNLFGANVLTF
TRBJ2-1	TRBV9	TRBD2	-	TGTGCCAGCAGCGACCCCAGTACCGGTGGGGAGGGTGGGGAGCAGTTCTTC	CASSDPSTGGEGGEQFF
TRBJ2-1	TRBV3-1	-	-	TGTGCCAGCGGGCGGTGGGAGGAGGTCAATGAGCAGTTCTTC	CASGRWEEVNEQFF
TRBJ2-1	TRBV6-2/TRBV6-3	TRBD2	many	TGTGCCAGCAGTTCCCCGGGACTAGCGACCCGTAATGAGCAGTTCTTC	CASSSPGLATRNEQFF
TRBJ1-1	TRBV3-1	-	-	TGTGCCAGCAGCCAAGATCTAACGAACACTGAAGCTTTCTTT	CASSQDLTNTEAFF
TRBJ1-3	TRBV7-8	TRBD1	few	TGTGCCAGCAGCTTAGACTTCCGACAGGGGGCTGGAAACACCATATATTTT	CASSLDFRQGAGNTIYF
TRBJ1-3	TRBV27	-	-	TGTGCCAGCAGTTTGACAGGTGGAAACACCATATATTTT	CASSLTGGNTIYF
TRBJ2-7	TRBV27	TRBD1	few	TGTGCCAGCACCCAATCGGCCGGGGACAGGGGGCTCTACGAGCAGTACTTC	CASTQSAGDRGLYEQYF
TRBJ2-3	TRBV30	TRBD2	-	TGTGCCTGGAGTACGGTAGCGGGAGAAGATACGCAGTATTTT	CAWSTVAGEDTQYF
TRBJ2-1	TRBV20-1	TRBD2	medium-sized	TGCAGTGCTAGAGATTTGGCTAGCGGGAGGAAGATGCTGAATGAGCAGTTCTTC	CSARDLASGRKMLNEQFF
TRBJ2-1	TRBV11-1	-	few	TGTGCCAGCAGCTTAGCACGTAGACCCTACTACAATGAGCAGTTCTTC	CASSLARRPYYNEQFF
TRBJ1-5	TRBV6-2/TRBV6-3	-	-	TGTGCCAGCAGTGAAGAAATTACGGGTTTTCAGCCCCAGCATTTT	CASSEEITGFQPQHF
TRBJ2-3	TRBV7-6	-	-	TGTGCCAGCAGACCTGGACACTTAAAATCCACAGATACGCAGTATTTT	CASRPGHLKSTDTQYF
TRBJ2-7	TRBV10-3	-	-	TGTGCCATCAGCGGCGGACGGCTTGACTACGAGCAGTACTTC	CAISGGRLDYEQYF
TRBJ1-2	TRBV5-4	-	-	TGTGCCAGCAGCTTGGGACAGGTGAACTATGGCTACACCTTC	CASSLGQVNYGYTF
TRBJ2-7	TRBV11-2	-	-	TGTGCCAGCAGCTTAGGGACAGCCCTAGGCTACGAGCAGTACTTC	CASSLGTALGYEQYF
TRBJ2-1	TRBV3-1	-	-	TGTGCCAGCAGCCCCATTTTGCGCCTAAAGAACAATGAGCAGTTCTTC	CASSPILRLKNNEQFF
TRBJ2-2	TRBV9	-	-	TGTGCCAGCAGCCCCTCCCCGCAGACAGCCACCGGGGAGCTGTTTTTT	CASSPSPQTATGELFF
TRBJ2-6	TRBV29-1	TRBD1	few	TGCAGCGTTGGAGACAGGGGGCTCCCCGCGGGGGCCAACGTCCTGACTTTC	CSVGDRGLPAGANVLTF
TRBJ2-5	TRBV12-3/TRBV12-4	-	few	TGTGCCAGCGCCCCGTTGGGCCTTCTGACCCAGTACTTC	CASAPLGLLTQYF
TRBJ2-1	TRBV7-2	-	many	TGTGCCAGCAGCCCCTTATATTTTTATTACAATGAGCAGTTCTTC	CASSPLYFYYNEQFF
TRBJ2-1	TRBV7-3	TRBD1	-	TGTGCCAGCAGCTTGGACAGGAACAATGAGCAGTTCTTC	CASSLDRNNEQFF
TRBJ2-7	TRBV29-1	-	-	TGCAGCGCGGACAGGGAGGGCGAGCAGTACTTC	CSADREGEQYF
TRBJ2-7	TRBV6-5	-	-	TGTGCCAGCAGTTACTCTACAGGGTATAGCTCCTACGAGCAGTACTTC	CASSYSTGYSSYEQYF